This TCR beta chain was obtained from a study of early T cells in non-severe SARS-CoV-2 infection. For the study at large: The input, bulk RNA from unsorted whole blood, was sequenced, and chains were unpaired.

TCRdb processed the 5' RACE reads anew with MiXCR; each CDR3 protein has one entry. In the table there are 65,000 to 85,000 distinct CDR3 sequences, around a sixth of which are singletons. The CDR3 extends over 13 amino acids. Germline V gives CDR1 LGHDT, CDR2 YNNKEL (reference sequence). Trimming cost V 8 bases and J 3 bases, with 13 bases left between them. This clonotype has more than one count but fewer than ten. Its matching antigen is unknown. Findings of the study overall: VDJdb matches were skewed toward anti-spike CD8 T cell responses.

The rearrangement joins TRBV3-1 to TRBJ2-5; D could derive from TRBD1 or TRBD2 (6 bases each). Sequences were obtained from whole blood. The origin of this receptor is an adult who was a healthcare worker with PCR-confirmed SARS-CoV-2 infection or an uninfected control (not recorded which). CDR3 nucleotide sequence: TGTGCCAGCGGGGCAGGGGAGGAAGAGACCCAGTACTTC. This codes for CASGAGEEETQYF.